This T cell receptor beta chain was sequenced for a study of cytomegalovirus exposure and HLA in healthy donors. Primers: 60 Vbeta forward and 13 Jbeta reverse. Original analysis: Unique TCR beta chains numbered approximately 80 million in a later analysis, with approximately 10 million shared. Sequencing used immunoSEQ multiplex PCR; TCRdb keeps in-frame clones, though not all of them. That table is the source of V, J and clone size, and D and trimming were worked out from the DNA. The sample records over 150,000 clones, 55% to 80% being singletons. Comments on this clone: What it binds is not known.

Germline V gene sequence: CDR1 SNHLY, CDR2 FYNNEI. V was clipped by 7 bases and J by 2 bases, with 29 bases between them. The CDR3 has 19 residues. Study findings and constraints: In a later analysis, at a false discovery rate of 0.05, approximately 16,000 TCR beta sequences were associated with HLA alleles.

The source is a young woman in good health and CMV-seropositive. This chain joins TRBV2 and TRBJ1-1; unclear D gene. Sequenced material: PBMCs. This CDR3 is CASTYGSVMQFTLNTEAFF. CDR3 nucleotides: TGTGCCAGCACGTACGGGAGCGTTATGCAATTCACCCTAAACACTGAAGCTTTCTTT.